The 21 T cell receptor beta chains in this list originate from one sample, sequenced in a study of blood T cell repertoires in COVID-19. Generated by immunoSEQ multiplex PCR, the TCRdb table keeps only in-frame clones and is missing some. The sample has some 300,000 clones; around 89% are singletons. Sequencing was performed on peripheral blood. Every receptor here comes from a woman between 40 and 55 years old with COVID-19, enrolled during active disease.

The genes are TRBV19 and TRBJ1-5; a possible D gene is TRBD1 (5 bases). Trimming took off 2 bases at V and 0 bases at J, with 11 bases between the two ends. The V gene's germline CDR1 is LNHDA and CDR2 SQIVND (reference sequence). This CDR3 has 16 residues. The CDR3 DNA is TGTGCCAGTAGTATAACAGGAATCTATAGCAATCAGCCCCAGCATTTT. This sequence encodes CASSITGIYSNQPQHF.

The CDR3 DNA sequence: TGTGCCAGCAGCAAGGAGCCAACTAATGAAAAACTGTTTTTT. Protein product: CASSKEPTNEKLFF. The chain is built from TRBV3-1 (or the pseudogene TRBV3-2) and TRBJ1-4; D ambiguous. Germline CDR1 reads LGHDT; CDR2 reads YNNKEL (reference sequence). The CDR3 has 14 amino acids. V dropped 5 bases and J dropped 0 bases, with 7 bases sitting between them.

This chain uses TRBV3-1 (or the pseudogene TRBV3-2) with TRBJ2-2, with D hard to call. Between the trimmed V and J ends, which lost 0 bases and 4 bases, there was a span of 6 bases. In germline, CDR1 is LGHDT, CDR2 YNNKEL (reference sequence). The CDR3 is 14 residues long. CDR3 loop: CASSQDHSTGELFF. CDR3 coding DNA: TGTGCCAGCAGCCAAGATCACAGCACCGGGGAGCTGTTTTTT.

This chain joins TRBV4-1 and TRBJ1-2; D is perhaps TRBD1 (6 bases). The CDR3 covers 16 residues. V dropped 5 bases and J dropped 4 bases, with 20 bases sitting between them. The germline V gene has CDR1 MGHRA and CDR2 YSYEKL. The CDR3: CASSNPGQSASYGYTF. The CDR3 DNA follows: TGCGCCAGCAGCAACCCCGGACAGTCCGCTTCCTATGGCTACACCTTC.

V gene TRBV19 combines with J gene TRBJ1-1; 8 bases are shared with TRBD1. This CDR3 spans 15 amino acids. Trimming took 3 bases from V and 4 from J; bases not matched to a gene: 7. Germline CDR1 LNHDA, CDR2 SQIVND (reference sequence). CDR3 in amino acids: CASSMMRQGSTEAFF. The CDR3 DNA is TGTGCCAGTAGTATGATGAGACAGGGGAGCACTGAAGCTTTCTTT.

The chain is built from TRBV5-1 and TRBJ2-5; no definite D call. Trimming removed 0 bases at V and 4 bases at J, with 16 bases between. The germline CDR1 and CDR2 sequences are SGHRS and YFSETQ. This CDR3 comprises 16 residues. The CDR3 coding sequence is TGCGCCAGCAGCTTGGCCGCCGGTGTTGGCGGAGAGACCCAGTACTTC. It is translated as CASSLAAGVGGETQYF. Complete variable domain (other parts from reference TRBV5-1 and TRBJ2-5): KAGVTQTPRYLIKTRGQQVTLSCSPISGHRSVSWYQQTPGQGLQFLFEYFSETQRNKGNFPGRFSGRQFSNSRSEMNVSTLELGDSALYLCASSLAAGVGGETQYFGPGTRLLVL.

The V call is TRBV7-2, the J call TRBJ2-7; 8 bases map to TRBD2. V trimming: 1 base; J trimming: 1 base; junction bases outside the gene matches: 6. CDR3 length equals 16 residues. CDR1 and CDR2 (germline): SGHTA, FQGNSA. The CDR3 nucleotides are TGTGCCAGCAGCTTAGAATGGGCGGGAGGATCCTACGAGCAGTACTTC. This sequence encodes CASSLEWAGGSYEQYF.

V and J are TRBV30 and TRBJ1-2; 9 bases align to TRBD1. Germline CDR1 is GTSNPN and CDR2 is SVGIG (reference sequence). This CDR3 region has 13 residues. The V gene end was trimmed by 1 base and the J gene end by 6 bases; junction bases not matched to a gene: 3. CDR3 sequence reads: CAWSGDREDGYTF. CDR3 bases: TGTGCCTGGAGTGGGGACAGGGAAGATGGCTACACCTTC.

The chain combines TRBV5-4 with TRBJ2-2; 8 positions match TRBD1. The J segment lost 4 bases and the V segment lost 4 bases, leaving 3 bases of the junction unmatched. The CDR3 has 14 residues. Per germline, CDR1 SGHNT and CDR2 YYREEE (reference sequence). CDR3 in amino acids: CASSADRATGELFF. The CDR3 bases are TGTGCCAGCAGCGCGGACAGGGCCACCGGGGAGCTGTTTTTT. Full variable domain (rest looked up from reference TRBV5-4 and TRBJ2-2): ETGVTQSPTHLIKTRGQQVTLRCSSQSGHNTVSWYQQALGQGPQFIFQYYREEENGRGNFPPRFSGLQFPNYSSELNVNALELDDSALYLCASSADRATGELFFGEGSRLTVL.

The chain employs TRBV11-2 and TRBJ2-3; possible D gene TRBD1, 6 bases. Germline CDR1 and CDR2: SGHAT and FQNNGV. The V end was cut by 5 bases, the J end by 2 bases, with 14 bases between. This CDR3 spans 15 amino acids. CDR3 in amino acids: CASSQQGTTTDTQYF. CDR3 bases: TGTGCCAGCAGCCAACAGGGAACCACCACAGATACGCAGTATTTT.

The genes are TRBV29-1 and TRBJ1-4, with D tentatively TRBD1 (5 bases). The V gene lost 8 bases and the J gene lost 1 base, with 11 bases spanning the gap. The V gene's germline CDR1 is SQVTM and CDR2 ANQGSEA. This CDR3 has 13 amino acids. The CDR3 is CSTGGGTNEKLFF. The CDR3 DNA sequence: TGCAGCACTGGGGGGGGAACTAATGAAAAACTGTTTTTT.

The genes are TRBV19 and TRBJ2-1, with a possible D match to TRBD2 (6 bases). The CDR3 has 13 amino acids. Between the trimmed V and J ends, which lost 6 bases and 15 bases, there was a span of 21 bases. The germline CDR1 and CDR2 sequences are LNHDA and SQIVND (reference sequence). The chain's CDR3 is CASRGGVARRLFF. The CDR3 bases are TGTGCCAGTAGGGGGGGAGTGGCCAGGCGATTGTTCTTC.

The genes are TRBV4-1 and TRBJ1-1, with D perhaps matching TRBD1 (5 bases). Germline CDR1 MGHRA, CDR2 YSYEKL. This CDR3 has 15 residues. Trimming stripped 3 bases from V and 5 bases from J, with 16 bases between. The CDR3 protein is CASSHLGDKRTEAFF. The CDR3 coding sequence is TGCGCCAGCAGCCATCTAGGGGATAAGAGAACTGAAGCTTTCTTT.

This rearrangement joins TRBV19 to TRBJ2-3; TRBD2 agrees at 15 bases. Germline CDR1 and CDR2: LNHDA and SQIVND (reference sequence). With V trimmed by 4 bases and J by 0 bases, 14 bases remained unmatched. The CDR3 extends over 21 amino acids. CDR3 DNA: TGTGCCAGTAGTAAGACCGGGACTAGCGGGAGGTTTGCGGGGAGCACAGATACGCAGTATTTT. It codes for CASSKTGTSGRFAGSTDTQYF.

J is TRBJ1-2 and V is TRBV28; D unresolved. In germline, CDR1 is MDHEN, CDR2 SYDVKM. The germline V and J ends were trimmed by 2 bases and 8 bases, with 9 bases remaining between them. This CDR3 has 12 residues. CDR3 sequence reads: CASSLIGRGYTF. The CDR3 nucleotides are TGTGCCAGCAGTTTAATCGGGAGGGGCTACACCTTC.

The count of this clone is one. Written as DNA, the CDR3 is TGTGCCAGCAGCTTAGGGGCAGGGGAAGAGACCCAGTACTTC. Translation: CASSLGAGEETQYF. The gene calls are TRBV7-8 and TRBJ2-5; perhaps TRBD1 as D (6 bases). The CDR3 has 14 residues. From germline, CDR1 is SGHVS and CDR2 FQNEAQ. Trimming removed 1 base from V and 3 bases from J, with 9 bases in between.

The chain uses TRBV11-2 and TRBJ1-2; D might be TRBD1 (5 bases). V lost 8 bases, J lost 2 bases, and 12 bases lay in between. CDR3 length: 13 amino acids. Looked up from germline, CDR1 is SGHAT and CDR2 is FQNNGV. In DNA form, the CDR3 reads TGTGCCAGCTCCCCTGACAGCAACTATGGCTACACCTTC. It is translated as CASSPDSNYGYTF.

The CDR3 DNA reads as TGTGCCAGCAGCCCTCGGGACAGCTCTGGAAACACCATATATTTT. As protein: CASSPRDSSGNTIYF. This chain joins TRBV9 and TRBJ1-3, with 7 bases identical to TRBD1. Trimming cost V 4 bases and J 0 bases; bases outside gene matches: 4. The germline CDR1 and CDR2 sequences are SGDLS and YYNGEE. CDR3 length: 15 amino acids.

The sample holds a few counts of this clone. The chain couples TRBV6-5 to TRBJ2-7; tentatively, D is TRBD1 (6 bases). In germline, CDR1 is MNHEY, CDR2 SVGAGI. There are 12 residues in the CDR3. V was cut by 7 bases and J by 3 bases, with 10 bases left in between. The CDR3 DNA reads TGTGCCAGCACCCTACAGGGCTACGAGCAGTACTTC. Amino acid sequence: CASTLQGYEQYF.

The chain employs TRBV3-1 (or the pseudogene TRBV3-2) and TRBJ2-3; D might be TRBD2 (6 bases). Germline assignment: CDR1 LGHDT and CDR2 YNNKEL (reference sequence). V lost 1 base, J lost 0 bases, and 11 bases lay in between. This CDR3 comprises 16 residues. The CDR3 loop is CASSQVGAGSTDTQYF. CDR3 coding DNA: TGTGCCAGCAGCCAAGTGGGAGCGGGTAGCACAGATACGCAGTATTTT.

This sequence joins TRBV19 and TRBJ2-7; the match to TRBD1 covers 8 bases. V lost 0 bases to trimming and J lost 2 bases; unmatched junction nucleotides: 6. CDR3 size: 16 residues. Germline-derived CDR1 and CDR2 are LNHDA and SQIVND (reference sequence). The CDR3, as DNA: TGTGCCAGTAGTATAGATCTAGAGACAGGGGCCTACGAGCAGTACTTC. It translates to CASSIDLETGAYEQYF.